Listed below are T cell receptor beta chains from one sample, sequenced in a study of T cells in Graves' hyperthyroidism and ophthalmopathy. TCRdb itself ran the multiplex PCR reads through MiXCR, one entry per CDR3 protein. This sample has about 640,000 distinct CDR3 sequences; about a fifth occur once, and the top ten carry more than 30%. The source material was blood. Receptor source: a young man with Graves' ophthalmopathy. CDR3s include the opening cysteine and the closing phenylalanine or tryptophan. A D gene is named only where the DNA matches it firmly. Some rows have no size entry. The others give once, few or many, or a class for an expanded clone.

D gene	clone size	J gene	V gene	CDR3 protein	CDR3 DNA
NA	NA	TRBJ2-3	TRBV6-1	CASRVGPLQYF	TGTGCCAGCAGGGTAGGGCCTCTCCAGTATTTT
NA	few	TRBJ1-4	TRBV7-9	CASSFGDGNEKLFF	TGTGCCAGCAGCTTCGGTGACGGGAATGAAAAACTGTTTTTT
NA	few	TRBJ2-5	TRBV5-1	CASSLIPAQETQYF	TGTGCCAGCAGCTTGATCCCAGCCCAAGAGACCCAGTACTTC
NA	NA	TRBJ2-3	TRBV20-1	CSARQDRGTPTDTQYF	TGCAGTGCTAGGCAAGACCGGGGCACGCCCACAGATACGCAGTATTTT
NA	NA	TRBJ2-6	TRBV3-1	CASSQSLRSGANVLTF	TGTGCCAGCAGCCAATCACTTCGCTCTGGGGCCAACGTCCTGACTTTC
TRBD2	few	TRBJ2-7	TRBV14	CASSSTGLAGSWEQYF	TGTGCCAGCAGCTCCACGGGCCTAGCGGGATCCTGGGAGCAGTACTTC
NA	few	TRBJ2-1	TRBV5-1	CASSLSSGDYNEQFF	TGCGCCAGCAGCTTATCCAGCGGAGACTACAATGAGCAGTTCTTC
NA	NA	TRBJ2-1	TRBV14	CASSHRQDSYNEQFF	TGTGCCAGCAGCCATCGACAGGATTCCTACAATGAGCAGTTCTTC
NA	NA	TRBJ2-7	TRBV24-1	CATSDPRAGEQYF	TGTGCCACCTCAGATCCGAGGGCAGGAGAGCAGTACTTC
TRBD1	NA	TRBJ2-2	TRBV6-2/TRBV6-3	CASSNRGEPAGELFF	TGTGCCAGCAGTAACAGGGGGGAGCCAGCCGGGGAGCTGTTTTTT
TRBD2	NA	TRBJ2-1	TRBV19	CASGTSAEQFF	TGTGCCAGTGGGACTAGCGCTGAGCAGTTCTTC
NA	many	TRBJ2-1	TRBV27	CASSIGRHNEQFF	TGTGCCAGCAGTATCGGCAGACACAATGAGCAGTTCTTC
TRBD2	NA	TRBJ2-7	TRBV28	CASSLSGSFSYEQYF	TGTGCCAGCAGTTTGAGCGGGAGTTTCTCCTACGAGCAGTACTTC
TRBD2	many	TRBJ2-1	TRBV20-1	CSASLAGEAYNEQFF	TGCAGTGCCTCACTAGCGGGTGAAGCCTACAATGAGCAGTTCTTC
TRBD1	NA	TRBJ2-3	TRBV6-5	CASSYATGADTQYF	TGTGCCAGCAGTTACGCTACAGGGGCAGATACGCAGTATTTT
TRBD2	few	TRBJ2-7	TRBV5-4	CASSSKTSGPYEQYF	TGTGCCAGCAGCTCTAAGACTAGCGGCCCCTACGAGCAGTACTTC
NA	few	TRBJ2-2	TRBV11-2	CASLDLRPYTGELFF	TGTGCCAGCTTGGACCTACGCCCATACACCGGGGAGCTGTTTTTT
NA	NA	TRBJ2-1	TRBV18	CASSPRTKINYNEQFF	TGTGCCAGCTCACCACGTACTAAGATCAACTACAATGAGCAGTTCTTC
NA	NA	TRBJ2-3	TRBV28	CASAVGGIPLRTDTQYF	TGTGCCAGCGCCGTGGGAGGAATCCCCCTAAGGACAGATACGCAGTATTTT
NA	few	TRBJ2-3	TRBV6-2/TRBV6-3	CASKTSGTTQYF	TGTGCCAGCAAAACGTCCGGGACTACGCAGTATTTT
NA	many	TRBJ1-4	TRBV28	CASSAPGGVTNEKLFF	TGTGCCAGCAGTGCTCCTGGTGGGGTCACTAATGAAAAACTGTTTTTT
NA	NA	TRBJ2-7	TRBV20-1	CSASKDPTYEQYF	TGCAGTGCTAGCAAGGACCCAACTTACGAGCAGTACTTC
TRBD1	NA	TRBJ1-4	TRBV28	CASSERTGSFLDEKLFF	TGTGCCAGCAGTGAAAGGACAGGCAGCTTTTTAGATGAAAAACTGTTTTTT
NA	many	TRBJ1-1	TRBV30	CAWGGPNTEAFF	TGTGCCTGGGGGGGGCCGAACACTGAAGCTTTCTTT
TRBD2	NA	TRBJ2-7	TRBV19	CASSILSGRAYEQYF	TGTGCCAGTAGTATTCTGTCCGGGAGGGCTTACGAGCAGTACTTC
TRBD1	few	TRBJ1-1	TRBV20-1	CSARDLQGAPTEAFF	TGCAGTGCTAGAGATCTCCAGGGGGCGCCCACTGAAGCTTTCTTT
NA	NA	TRBJ2-3	TRBV6-2/TRBV6-3	CASRRDGYTDTQYF	TGTGCCAGCAGAAGGGACGGATACACAGATACGCAGTATTTT
NA	many	TRBJ1-5	TRBV7-2	CASSRQVNQPQHF	TGTGCCAGCAGCCGACAGGTCAATCAGCCCCAGCATTTT
NA	NA	TRBJ2-1	TRBV28	CASSKTVHNEQFF	TGTGCCAGCAGCAAAACAGTCCACAATGAGCAGTTCTTC
TRBD1	many	TRBJ1-1	TRBV18	CASSSDRTNTEAFF	TGTGCCAGCTCGTCGGACAGGACGAACACTGAAGCTTTCTTT
TRBD2	NA	TRBJ2-1	TRBV5-1	CASSLVGTSGKNEQFF	TGCGCCAGCAGCTTGGTTGGGACTAGCGGGAAAAATGAGCAGTTCTTC
NA	NA	TRBJ1-1	TRBV4-1	CSSSPLRGVEAFF	TGCTCCAGCAGCCCCTTGAGGGGGGTTGAAGCTTTCTTT
NA	NA	TRBJ2-1	TRBV27	CASRGNRDNEFF	TGTGCCAGCAGGGGTAACCGGGACAATGAGTTCTTC
NA	NA	TRBJ2-2	TRBV5-1	CASTAPTNTGELFF	TGCGCCAGCACAGCTCCTACGAACACCGGGGAGCTGTTTTTT
NA	once	TRBJ2-2	TRBV11-2	CASSLVDTGGLFF	TGTGCCAGCAGCTTAGTTGACACCGGGGGGCTGTTTTTT
TRBD2	NA	TRBJ2-3	TRBV4-3	CASSQDSASGADTQYF	TGCGCCAGCAGCCAAGATTCGGCTAGCGGAGCAGATACGCAGTATTTT
NA	few	TRBJ2-3	TRBV2	CASSVERSTDTQYF	TGTGCCAGCAGTGTAGAGCGGAGCACAGATACGCAGTATTTT
NA	many	TRBJ1-1	TRBV6-1	CASSPGGGAPEAFF	TGTGCCAGCAGTCCCGGAGGGGGGGCCCCTGAAGCTTTCTTT
NA	NA	TRBJ2-6	TRBV19	CASNRGAHGANVLTF	TGTGCCAGTAATCGGGGGGCGCATGGGGCCAACGTCCTGACTTTC
NA	few	TRBJ2-3	TRBV20-1	CSARDQAITDTQYF	TGCAGTGCTAGAGATCAAGCAATCACAGATACGCAGTATTTT
NA	few	TRBJ2-7	TRBV7-9	CASSFKDRSYEQYF	TGTGCCAGCAGCTTTAAGGACCGCTCCTACGAGCAGTACTTC
NA	NA	TRBJ1-3	TRBV11-2	CASSFTFLENTIYF	TGTGCCAGCAGCTTTACGTTCCTGGAAAACACCATATATTTT
TRBD2	NA	TRBJ2-1	TRBV3-1	CASSGASGSPNEQFF	TGTGCCAGCAGTGGGGCTAGCGGGAGCCCCAATGAGCAGTTCTTC
NA	NA	TRBJ2-7	TRBV9	CASSPRQGSGYEQYF	TGTGCCAGCAGCCCACGACAGGGTAGCGGCTACGAGCAGTACTTC
TRBD1	NA	TRBJ1-2	TRBV6-1	CASSSYRGLDYGYTF	TGTGCCAGCAGTTCCTACAGGGGACTTGACTATGGCTACACCTTC
NA	NA	TRBJ2-1	TRBV6-1	CASSHWGERRTYNEQFF	TGTGCCAGCAGTCACTGGGGGGAGCGGAGGACCTACAATGAGCAGTTCTTC
NA	NA	TRBJ1-6	TRBV6-4	CASSEVWSGRSPLHF	TGTGCCAGCAGTGAAGTGTGGAGTGGACGGTCACCCCTCCACTTT
NA	few	TRBJ2-3	TRBV7-2	CASSWGGGGRDTQYF	TGTGCCAGCTCCTGGGGGGGCGGGGGCAGAGATACGCAGTATTTT
NA	few	TRBJ2-7	TRBV6-1	CASTRGTEYEQYF	TGTGCCAGCACCCGCGGGACTGAATACGAGCAGTACTTC
TRBD2	few	TRBJ2-1	TRBV9	CASSVKLGLAGGDEQFF	TGTGCCAGCAGCGTAAAATTGGGACTAGCGGGGGGCGATGAGCAGTTCTTC
NA	many	TRBJ2-7	TRBV11-1	CASSGLGEQYF	TGTGCCAGCAGCGGGCTGGGCGAGCAGTACTTC
NA	NA	TRBJ1-5	TRBV19	CASSKKGTMPQHF	TGTGCCAGTAGTAAGAAGGGCACCATGCCCCAGCATTTT
NA	NA	TRBJ1-1	TRBV29-1	CSVNWSGTEAFF	TGCAGCGTTAATTGGTCAGGGACTGAAGCTTTCTTT
NA	many	TRBJ2-7	TRBV2	CASSGTVRGEQYF	TGTGCCAGCAGTGGGACAGTTCGGGGCGAGCAGTACTTC
TRBD2	few	TRBJ2-1	TRBV11-3	CASSPPGLAGAPEQFF	TGTGCCAGCAGCCCTCCTGGACTAGCGGGAGCCCCCGAGCAGTTCTTC
TRBD2	NA	TRBJ2-5	TRBV30	CAWSLLGGREETQYF	TGTGCCTGGAGCCTTCTGGGCGGGAGGGAAGAGACCCAGTACTTC
NA	NA	TRBJ2-7	TRBV30	CAWSGYSGPYEQYF	TGTGCCTGGAGTGGCTATTCTGGGCCCTACGAGCAGTACTTC